Detailed here is one TCR beta chain. Profiling relied on immunoSEQ multiplex PCR, and the TCRdb table lists in-frame clones only, not all of them. The sample has around 40,000 clones; approximately 80% are singletons. The CDR3 has 14 amino acids. CDR1 and CDR2 from the germline V gene are SGHDN and FVKESK. V was clipped by 2 bases and J by 9 bases; unmatched bases: 7. This specimen belongs to a study of OX40 agonist ivuxolimab in advanced cancers. In the study overall: Patients in the trial were receiving intravenous ivuxolimab every 2 weeks, at doses of 0.01 to 10 mg/kg.

This clonotype was sampled from an adult with an advanced solid tumor such as melanoma, head and neck, liver or kidney cancer. The genes are TRBV14 and TRBJ2-1, with 7 bases aligning to TRBD1. The sequencing used CD4+ or CD8+ T cells sorted from blood, collected in a trial of the OX40 agonist ivuxolimab. The CDR3 is CASSQPQGLGEQFF. In DNA, the CDR3 is TGTGCCAGCAGCCAACCACAGGGGCTCGGTGAGCAGTTCTTC.